Following are 4 T cell receptor beta chains from one sample sequenced in a study of blood T cell repertoires in COVID-19. TCRdb's table, derived via immunoSEQ multiplex PCR, lists solely in-frame clones and lacks some. The sample lists just over 250,000 clones; 80% to 90% were seen once. Sample: PBMCs or T cells enriched from blood (not recorded which). These receptors all come from a man younger than 45 with acute COVID-19.

The chain links TRBV9 to TRBJ1-2; D is perhaps TRBD1 (5 bases). V shed 2 bases and J shed 2 bases, with 7 bases lying between them. Germline CDR1 is SGDLS and CDR2 is YYNGEE. This CDR3 has 13 amino acids. Here the CDR3 reads CASSVGGNYGYTF. As DNA, the CDR3 is TGTGCCAGCAGCGTCGGGGGAAACTATGGCTACACCTTC.

The rearrangement joins TRBV6-5 to TRBJ2-7; D is perhaps TRBD1 (5 bases). Deletions cut 2 bases from V and 7 bases from J, with 12 bases between. Germline loops: CDR1 MNHEY, CDR2 SVGAGI. CDR3 length: 13 residues. CDR3 sequence reads: CASSYRQGLEQYV. In DNA, the CDR3 is TGTGCCAGCAGTTACCGGCAGGGTCTAGAGCAGTACGTC.

The chain links TRBV14 to TRBJ1-1; unclear D gene. The CDR3 loop spans 15 amino acids. Trimming removed 4 bases from V and 4 bases from J, with 16 bases in between. Germline-derived CDR1 and CDR2 are SGHDN and FVKESK. The DNA of the CDR3 is TGTGCCAGCAGCCTCAAAACCGGGATCTCCACTGAAGCTTTCTTT. It yields the protein CASSLKTGISTEAFF.

This clone has a count of ten or more. V and J are TRBV6-2 or TRBV6-3 and TRBJ2-5, with a weak D call TRBD2 (5 bases). Germline values: CDR1 MNHEY, CDR2 SVGEGT. The CDR3 length is 13 residues. Trimming removed 5 bases at V and 2 bases at J, with 9 bases between. CDR3 in amino acids: CASSVREQETQYF. For the CDR3, the DNA is TGTGCCAGCAGTGTCCGGGAACAAGAGACCCAGTACTTC.